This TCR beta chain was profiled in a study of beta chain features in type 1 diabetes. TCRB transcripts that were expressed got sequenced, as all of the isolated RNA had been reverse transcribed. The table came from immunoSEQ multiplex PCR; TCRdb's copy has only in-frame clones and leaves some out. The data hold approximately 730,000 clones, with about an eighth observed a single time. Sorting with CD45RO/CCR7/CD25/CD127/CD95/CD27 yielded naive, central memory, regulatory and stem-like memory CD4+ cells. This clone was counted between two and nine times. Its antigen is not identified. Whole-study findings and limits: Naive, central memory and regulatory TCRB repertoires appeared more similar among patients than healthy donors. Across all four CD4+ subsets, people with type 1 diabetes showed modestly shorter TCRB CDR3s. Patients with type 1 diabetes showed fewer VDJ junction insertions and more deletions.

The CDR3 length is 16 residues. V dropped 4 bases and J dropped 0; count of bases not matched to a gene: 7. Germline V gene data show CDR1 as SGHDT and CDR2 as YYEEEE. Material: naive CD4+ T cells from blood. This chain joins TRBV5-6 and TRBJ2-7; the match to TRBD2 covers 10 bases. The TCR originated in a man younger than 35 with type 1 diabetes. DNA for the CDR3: TGTGCCAGCAGCATCGCTAGCGGGGGCCGCTCCTACGAGCAGTACTTC. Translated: CASSIASGGRSYEQYF. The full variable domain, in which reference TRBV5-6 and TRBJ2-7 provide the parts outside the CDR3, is DAGVTQSPTHLIKTRGQQVTLRCSPKSGHDTVSWYQQALGQGPQFIFQYYEEEERQRGNFPDRFSGHQFPNYSSELNVNALLLGDSALYLCASSIASGGRSYEQYFGPGTRLTVT.